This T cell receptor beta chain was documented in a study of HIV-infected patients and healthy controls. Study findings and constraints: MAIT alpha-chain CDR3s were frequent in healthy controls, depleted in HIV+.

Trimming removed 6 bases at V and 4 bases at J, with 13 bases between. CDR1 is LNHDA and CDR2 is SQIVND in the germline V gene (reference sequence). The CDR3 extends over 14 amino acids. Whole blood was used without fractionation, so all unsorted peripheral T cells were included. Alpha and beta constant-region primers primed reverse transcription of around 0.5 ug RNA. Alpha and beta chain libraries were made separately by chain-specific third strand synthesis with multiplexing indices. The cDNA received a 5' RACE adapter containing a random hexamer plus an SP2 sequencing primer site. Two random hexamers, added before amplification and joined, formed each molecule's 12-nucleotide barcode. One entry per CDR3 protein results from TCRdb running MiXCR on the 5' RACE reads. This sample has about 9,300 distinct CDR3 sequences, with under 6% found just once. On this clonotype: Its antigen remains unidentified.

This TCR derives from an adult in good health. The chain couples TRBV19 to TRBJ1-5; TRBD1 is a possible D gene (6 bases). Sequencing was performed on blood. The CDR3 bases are TGTGCCAGTAGCCCGACAGGAGGGAATCAGCCCCAGCATTTT. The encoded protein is CASSPTGGNQPQHF. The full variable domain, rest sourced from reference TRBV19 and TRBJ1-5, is DGGITQSPKYLFRKEGQNVTLSCEQNLNHDAMYWYRQDPGQGLRLIYYSQIVNDFQKGDIAEGYSVSREKKESFPLTVTSAQKNPTAFYLCASSPTGGNQPQHFGDGTRLSIL.